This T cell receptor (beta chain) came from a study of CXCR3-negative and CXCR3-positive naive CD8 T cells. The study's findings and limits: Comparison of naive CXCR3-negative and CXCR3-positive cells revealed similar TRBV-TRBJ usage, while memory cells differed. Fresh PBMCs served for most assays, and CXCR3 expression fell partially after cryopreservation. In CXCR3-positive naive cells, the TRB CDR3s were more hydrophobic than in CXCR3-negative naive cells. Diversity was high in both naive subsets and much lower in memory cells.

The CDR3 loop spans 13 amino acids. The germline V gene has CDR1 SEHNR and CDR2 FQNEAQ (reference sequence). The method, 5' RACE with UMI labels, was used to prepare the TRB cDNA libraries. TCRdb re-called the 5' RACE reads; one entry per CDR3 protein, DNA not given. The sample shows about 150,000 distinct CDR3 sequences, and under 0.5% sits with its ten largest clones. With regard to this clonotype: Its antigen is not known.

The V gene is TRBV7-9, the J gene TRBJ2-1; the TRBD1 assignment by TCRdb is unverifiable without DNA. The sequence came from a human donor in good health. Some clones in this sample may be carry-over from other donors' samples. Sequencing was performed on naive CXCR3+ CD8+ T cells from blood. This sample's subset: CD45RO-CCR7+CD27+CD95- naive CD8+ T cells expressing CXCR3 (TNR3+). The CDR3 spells CASSLGQGDEQFF.